The present entry profiles one T cell receptor (beta chain) with its context. The target antigen is unknown. The read comes to an end 3 residues before the CDR3 does, leaving the germline J gene to fill in the end. This sample was taken from a study of T cell clonality in common variable immunodeficiency. Regarding the study as a whole: Compared with controls, CVID subjects had fewer shared TCRbeta clones.

The junction had 2 bases not matched to a gene; V was cut back by 3 bases and J by 0 bases. CDR3 size: 15 residues. CDR1 is SGHAT, CDR2 FQNNGV, per germline. Clones were sequenced by immunoSEQ multiplex PCR, and TCRdb holds only the in-frame ones, with some missing. Listed for the sample are about 39,000 clones, none seen a single time. Each donor provided about 5 to 8 ml of heparinized whole blood. The specimen sequenced was peripheral blood mononuclear cells. The sequence was obtained from a person aged 18 to 70 in good health. The chain couples TRBV11-2 to TRBJ1-1; 9 bases are a match to TRBD1. CDR3 region: CASSFGQGMNTEAFF. The covered CDR3 bases are TGTGCCAGCAGCTTTGGACAGGGGATGAACACTGAA. The whole variable domain, remainder taken from reference TRBV11-2 and TRBJ1-1, is EAGVAQSPRYKIIEKRQSVAFWCNPISGHATLYWYQQILGQGPKLLIQFQNNGVVDDSQLPKDRFSAERLKGVDSTLKIQPAKLEDSAVYLCASSFGQGMNTEAFFGQGTRLTVV.